This TCR beta chain came from a study of cytomegalovirus exposure and HLA in healthy donors. With respect to this clone: Antigen specificity is unknown.

Study results and caveats: The study put 150 to 200 TCR beta chains on its list as cytomegalovirus-associated. For cytomegalovirus status, the classifier reportedly gave diagnoses with high specificity and sensitivity. Through in vitro validation, three CMV-associated chains were shown to be specific for CMV antigens.

The CDR3 contains 14 residues. Trimming removed 0 bases at V and 0 bases at J, with 4 bases between. Germline V CDR1 and CDR2: MNHEY, SVGAGI. It was the approximately 120-subject validation cohort, separate from the approximately 620-subject first cohort, to which the donors belonged. The protocol was immunoSEQ multiplex PCR, while the TCRdb copy is restricted to in-frame clones and leaves out a portion. The profile shows roughly 110,000 clones, roughly 90% of them singletons. Specimen: PBMCs. This TCR was sampled from a woman aged 18-29 years in good health and CMV-seropositive. The chain is built from TRBV6-5 and TRBJ2-3, with D unresolved. The CDR3 DNA follows: TGTGCCAGCAGTTACTCCCTAAGCACAGATACGCAGTATTTT. It is translated as CASSYSLSTDTQYF.